This entry lists 18 T cell receptor beta chains sequenced from one sample in a study of CD4 T cells in relation to SARS-CoV-2 and coronaviruses. Assay: immunoSEQ multiplex PCR; the TCRdb copy retains only in-frame clones and omits some. Of around 30,000 clones listed, roughly 82% are singletons. No antigen is known for these receptors. Sequencing was performed on memory CD4+ T cells from PBMCs, cultured in vitro. The receptors were gathered from an adult with COVID-19.

The chain uses TRBV16 and TRBJ2-3; D is unclear. V was cut by 4 bases and J by 2 bases, with 4 bases left in between. Germline V gene sequence: CDR1 KGHSY, CDR2 FQNENV. The CDR3 spans 12 residues. The CDR3 reads CASSPTTDTQYF. The CDR3 coding sequence is TGTGCCAGCAGCCCGACCACAGATACGCAGTATTTT.

The chain employs TRBV19 and TRBJ2-6; a weak D match, TRBD1 (6 bases). Trimming removed 5 bases at V and 0 bases at J, with 11 bases between. The CDR3 consists of 16 residues. Germline loops: CDR1 LNHDA, CDR2 SQIVND (reference sequence). The CDR3 region is CASSPRTVSGANVLTF. CDR3 nucleotide sequence: TGTGCCAGTAGTCCACGGACAGTCTCTGGGGCCAACGTCCTGACTTTC.

CDR3 in DNA: TGTGCCAGCAGCTCGCAAATTGACAGCACAGATACGCAGTATTTT. It specifies CASSSQIDSTDTQYF. The gene calls are TRBV13 and TRBJ2-3; D is unresolved. The CDR3 runs to 15 residues. The germline gives CDR1 PRHDT, CDR2 FYEKMQ (reference sequence). V was shortened by 4 bases and J by 0 bases, with 11 bases between the two germline ends.

This chain links TRBV7-9 with TRBJ2-1; TRBD2 is a possible D gene (5 bases). Deletions cut 3 bases from V and 8 bases from J, with 8 bases between. CDR1 and CDR2 (germline): SEHNR, FQNEAQ (reference sequence). The CDR3 has 12 residues. The CDR3 region has the DNA TGTGCCAGCAGCTTTCACGGGGATGAGCAGTTCTTC. It is translated as CASSFHGDEQFF.

V and J are TRBV19 and TRBJ2-7; 9 positions match TRBD1. V was clipped by 7 bases and J by 1 base; unmatched bases: 5. Germline CDR1 reads LNHDA; CDR2 reads SQIVND (reference sequence). The CDR3 extends over 14 amino acids. Here the CDR3 DNA reads TGTGCCAGTACCACGGGACAGGGATCCTACGAGCAGTACTTC. It yields the protein CASTTGQGSYEQYF.

CDR3 protein: CASSPPGVQETQYF. CDR3 nucleotides: TGTGCCAGCTCACCTCCAGGGGTCCAAGAGACCCAGTACTTC. The chain uses TRBV18 and TRBJ2-5; TRBD1 might be the D (6 bases). This CDR3 is 14 amino acids long. The germline V gene encodes CDR1 KGHSH and CDR2 LQKENI. With 3 bases removed from V and 1 base from J, the gap between germline ends came to 9 bases.

The V gene is TRBV7-8, the J gene TRBJ2-1, with D perhaps TRBD1 (5 bases). This CDR3 contains 14 residues. Deletions cut 8 bases from V and 7 bases from J, with 18 bases between. The germline CDR1 and CDR2 sequences are SGHVS and FQNEAQ. The CDR3 protein is CASRLAGIENEQFF. CDR3 nucleotides: TGTGCCAGCCGACTCGCAGGGATCGAGAATGAGCAGTTCTTC.

This chain links TRBV3-1 (or the pseudogene TRBV3-2) with TRBJ2-7; D perhaps matches TRBD2 (6 bases). Germline V CDR1 and CDR2: LGHDT, YNNKEL (reference sequence). The CDR3 consists of 11 residues. V was clipped by 6 bases and J by 6 bases, with 9 bases between them. The CDR3 here is CASRRGAEQYF. CDR3 coding DNA: TGTGCCAGCAGGCGCGGGGCCGAGCAGTACTTC.

The chain has TRBV28 and TRBJ2-2, with D maybe TRBD1 (5 bases). Germline V gene data show CDR1 as MDHEN and CDR2 as SYDVKM. Trimming took 6 bases from V and 1 from J, leaving 9 bases between them. The CDR3 runs to 14 residues. In DNA, the CDR3 is TGTGCCAGCAGGACCACAGGGAACACCGGGGAGCTGTTTTTT. Translated, it gives CASRTTGNTGELFF.

The chain is built from TRBV28 and TRBJ1-2; D not resolved. The CDR3 sequence is 17 residues long. CDR1 MDHEN and CDR2 SYDVKM come from the germline V gene. V lost 1 base and J lost 4, with 19 bases in between. CDR3 coding DNA: TGTGCCAGCAGTTTATTGGAGGCCGGGAACCCCGGCTATGGCTACACCTTC. Residues: CASSLLEAGNPGYGYTF.

V is TRBV11-3 and J is TRBJ2-1; D is unclear. CDR1 and CDR2 from the germline V gene are SGHNT and YENEEA. The CDR3 spans 13 residues. Trimming removed 2 bases at V and 4 bases at J, with 6 bases between. The CDR3 protein is CASSLNGYNEQFF. The CDR3 DNA reads TGTGCCAGCAGCTTAAATGGATACAATGAGCAGTTCTTC.

There are a few counts of this clone. CDR3 loop: CSVEDMDRGRETQYF. DNA for the CDR3: TGCAGCGTTGAAGATATGGACAGGGGGCGAGAGACCCAGTACTTC. The V gene is TRBV29-1, the J gene TRBJ2-5; TRBD1 matches at 11 bases. Germline lookup yields CDR1 SQVTM and CDR2 ANQGSEA. The CDR3 totals 15 residues. The junction had 4 bases not matched to a gene; V was cut back by 0 bases and J by 4 bases.

The chain carries TRBV15 and TRBJ1-5; 7 positions agree with TRBD1. V shed 2 bases and J 0 bases; nucleotides not matched to a gene: 4. Per germline, CDR1 LNHNV and CDR2 YYDKDF (reference sequence). This CDR3 comprises 16 residues. This CDR3 is CATSRKDRVSNQPQHF. CDR3 nucleotide sequence: TGTGCCACCAGCAGAAAAGACAGGGTTAGCAATCAGCCCCAGCATTTT.

The chain recombines TRBV27 with TRBJ2-3; D gene uncertain. Germline CDR1 reads MNHEY; CDR2 reads SMNVEV (reference sequence). V dropped 6 bases and J dropped 2 bases, with 21 bases sitting between them. This CDR3 has 17 amino acids. CDR3 sequence reads: CASSSLGAQTTTDTQYF. The CDR3 region has the DNA TGTGCCAGCAGCAGCCTAGGAGCGCAAACAACCACAGATACGCAGTATTTT.

J is TRBJ1-4 and V is TRBV27, with D perhaps TRBD1 (6 bases). V was shortened by 7 bases and J by 8 bases, with 17 bases between the two germline ends. This CDR3 has 14 amino acids. The germline CDR1 and CDR2 sequences are MNHEY and SMNVEV (reference sequence). CDR3 sequence (DNA): TGTGCCAGCAAGTCGGGGGCGCGAAGGGAAAAACTGTTTTTT. Its translation is CASKSGARREKLFF.

The V gene is TRBV18, the J gene TRBJ1-1; no definite D call. Trimming stripped 4 bases from V and 1 base from J, with 7 bases between. The V gene's germline CDR1 is KGHSH and CDR2 LQKENI. CDR3 size: 13 residues. The CDR3 here is CASSRAGNTEAFF. The CDR3 region has the DNA TGTGCCAGCTCACGGGCTGGGAACACTGAAGCTTTCTTT.

The chain recombines TRBV9 with TRBJ2-1; D call uncertain. Germline CDR1 reads SGDLS; CDR2 reads YYNGEE. V was shortened by 4 bases and J by 4 bases, with 15 bases between the two germline ends. The CDR3 spans 15 residues. Here the CDR3 DNA reads TGTGCCAGCAGCCTTAACCAGATCGGGTACAATGAGCAGTTCTTC. Amino acids: CASSLNQIGYNEQFF.

CDR3: CASSLGGRGDSGANVLTF. CDR3 bases: TGTGCCAGCAGCTTGGGGGGTAGGGGAGACTCTGGGGCCAACGTCCTGACTTTC. This chain uses TRBV5-4 with TRBJ2-6, with D possibly called TRBD1 or TRBD2 (5 bases each). Germline CDR1 is SGHNT and CDR2 is YYREEE (reference sequence). This CDR3 has 18 amino acids. Trimming cost V 0 bases and J 0 bases, with 13 bases left between them.